A single sample is the source of the 30 T cell receptor beta chains below, sequenced in a study of cytomegalovirus exposure and HLA in healthy donors. Profiled with immunoSEQ multiplex PCR; TCRdb holds only in-frame clones, not every one. The repertoire holds roughly 250,000 clones, with roughly 86% as singletons. Sequenced sample: PBMCs. Receptors originate from a woman aged 30 to 39 in good health and CMV-seropositive.

The rearrangement links TRBV29-1 to TRBJ2-5, with D possibly matching TRBD2 (5 bases). Trimming pared 3 bases from V and 4 bases from J, leaving 12 bases between. The CDR3 runs to 13 residues. Germline values: CDR1 SQVTM, CDR2 ANQGSEA. The CDR3 reads CSVESSRGETQYF. The CDR3 bases are TGCAGCGTTGAGAGCTCCCGGGGAGAGACCCAGTACTTC.

This chain joins TRBV14 and TRBJ2-1; no reliable D call. V lost 7 bases and J 2 bases, leaving 18 bases between the germline ends. Germline V gene lookup returns CDR1 SGHDN and CDR2 FVKESK. This CDR3 has 16 amino acids. Here the CDR3 DNA reads TGTGCCAGCAACCCATCCGGAGTAAACCCCTACAATGAGCAGTTCTTC. Its translation is CASNPSGVNPYNEQFF.

The J gene is TRBJ2-1, the V gene TRBV15, with 9 bases fitting TRBD2. Germline CDR1 is LNHNV and CDR2 is YYDKDF (reference sequence). This CDR3 comprises 15 residues. The J segment lost 7 bases and the V segment lost 1 base, leaving 5 bases of the junction unmatched. As DNA, the CDR3 is TGTGCCACCAGCAGAGTTAGCGGGAGAGGAAATGAGCAGTTCTTC. Translated, it gives CATSRVSGRGNEQFF. The full variable domain, its missing parts supplied by reference TRBV15 and TRBJ2-1, is DAMVIQNPRYQVTQFGKPVTLSCSQTLNHNVMYWYQQKSSQAPKLLFHYYDKDFNNEADTPDNFQSRRPNTSFCFLDIRSPGLGDTAMYLCATSRVSGRGNEQFFGPGTRLTVL.

This chain uses TRBV7-9 with TRBJ2-7; the D gene is possibly TRBD2 (7 bases). CDR1 is SEHNR, CDR2 FQNEAQ, per germline (reference sequence). Trimming pared 5 bases from V and 4 bases from J, leaving 12 bases between. This CDR3 has 13 amino acids. This CDR3 is CASSEGGGYEQYF. The DNA for the CDR3 is TGTGCCAGCAGCGAAGGGGGGGGGTACGAGCAGTACTTC.

This clone was seen a few times. The chain combines TRBV10-3 with TRBJ2-7, with a possible D match to TRBD1 (5 bases). CDR3 length: 11 amino acids. Germline V gene sequence: CDR1 ENHRY, CDR2 SYGVKD. Trimming took off 4 bases at V and 7 bases at J, with 8 bases between the two ends. The CDR3 bases are TGTGCCATCAGTGGCAGGGTGGAGCAGTACTTC. As protein: CAISGRVEQYF.

In DNA form, the CDR3 reads TGTGCCAGCAGCTTAGAACAGGGGATTAACTATGGCTACACCTTC. It specifies CASSLEQGINYGYTF. The V gene is TRBV11-2, the J gene TRBJ1-2; the match to TRBD1 covers 7 bases. Germline trimming cut 0 bases from V and 1 base from J; bases unmatched to any gene: 2. This CDR3 comprises 15 residues. From germline, CDR1 is SGHAT and CDR2 FQNNGV. Supplemented by reference TRBV11-2 and TRBJ1-2, the full variable domain reads EAGVAQSPRYKIIEKRQSVAFWCNPISGHATLYWYQQILGQGPKLLIQFQNNGVVDDSQLPKDRFSAERLKGVDSTLKIQPAKLEDSAVYLCASSLEQGINYGYTFGSGTRLTVV.

This chain links TRBV7-9 with TRBJ2-5; a possible D gene is TRBD2 (5 bases). Per the germline V gene, CDR1 is SEHNR and CDR2 is FQNEAQ (reference sequence). The V and J ends lost 2 bases and 5 bases respectively, with 12 bases between them. The CDR3 is made up of 14 amino acids. The CDR3 loop is CASSLFSGKETQYF. CDR3 coding DNA: TGTGCCAGCAGCTTATTCTCCGGGAAGGAGACCCAGTACTTC.

This chain joins TRBV28 and TRBJ2-3, with no clear D. Germline V gene data show CDR1 as MDHEN and CDR2 as SYDVKM. The length of the CDR3 is 11 residues. V lost 6 bases and J 7 bases, leaving 8 bases between the germline ends. The CDR3 DNA sequence: TGTGCCAGCAGACAGTTGAATACGCAGTATTTT. Encoded protein: CASRQLNTQYF.

This clone was seen only once. The V call is TRBV27, the J call TRBJ2-7, with 9 bases lining up with TRBD2. The CDR3 is made up of 14 amino acids. The junction had 4 bases not matched to a gene; V was cut back by 5 bases and J by 2 bases. Looked up from germline, CDR1 is MNHEY and CDR2 is SMNVEV (reference sequence). The CDR3 reads CASSETSGPYEQYF. DNA of the CDR3: TGTGCCAGCAGTGAGACTAGCGGTCCCTACGAGCAGTACTTC.

The CDR3 reads CASRNDRGGQPQHF. In nucleotides, the CDR3 is TGTGCCAGCAGAAACGACAGGGGAGGACAGCCCCAGCATTTT. This chain connects TRBV2 to TRBJ1-5, with 8 bases lining up with TRBD1. Germline CDR1 and CDR2: SNHLY and FYNNEI. This CDR3 spans 14 amino acids. With 6 bases clipped from V and 7 bases from J, the junction kept 8 bases outside the gene matches.

Only one count was recorded for this clone. V and J are TRBV7-2 and TRBJ2-7, with a tentative D call TRBD2 (6 bases). V was pared by 3 bases and J by 7 bases, with 10 bases between. The CDR3 consists of 12 residues. The germline CDR1 and CDR2 sequences are SGHTA and FQGNSA. CDR3 sequence (DNA): TGTGCCAGCAGCTTTGGACTATGGGAGCAGTACTTC. It codes for CASSFGLWEQYF.

The chain carries TRBV5-4 and TRBJ2-5; TRBD1 matches 9 bases. Germline V gene data show CDR1 as SGHNT and CDR2 as YYREEE (reference sequence). The CDR3 has 16 amino acids. Trimming removed 0 bases from V and 5 bases from J; junction bases left unmatched: 8. The CDR3 nucleotides are TGTGCCAGCAGCTTGGAGGGGACGACAGGGGGTGAGACCCAGTACTTC. Protein sequence: CASSLEGTTGGETQYF.

This clone was detected only a few times. This sample also contains other DNA sequences that code for the same CDR3. The chain joins TRBV18 to TRBJ2-7, with 9 positions matching TRBD1. From germline, CDR1 is KGHSH and CDR2 LQKENI. V was pared by 3 bases and J by 2 bases, with 2 bases of the junction left unmatched. The CDR3 spans 14 residues. For the CDR3, the DNA is TGTGCCAGCTCACCGGGACAGGGAACCTACGAGCAGTACTTC. Encoded protein: CASSPGQGTYEQYF.

The sample holds one count of this clone. The rearrangement uses TRBV5-4 and TRBJ1-1; TRBD1 matches at 7 bases. Germline V gives CDR1 SGHNT, CDR2 YYREEE (reference sequence). V was pared by 3 bases and J by 1 base, with 6 bases of the junction left unmatched. The CDR3 is 15 residues long. The CDR3 DNA sequence: TGTGCCAGCAGCTACTGGACAGGACCGAACACTGAAGCTTTCTTT. Amino acid sequence: CASSYWTGPNTEAFF.

This rearrangement joins TRBV23-1 to TRBJ1-3, with D maybe TRBD1 (5 bases). TRBV23-1 belongs to the ORF category, with a function that is uncertain. CDR3 length equals 19 residues. The germline V and J ends were trimmed by 2 bases and 0 bases, with 20 bases remaining between them. CDR3 region: CASSQEFPNRPFSGNTIYF. The CDR3 coding sequence is TGCGCCAGCAGTCAAGAGTTCCCGAACAGGCCCTTCTCTGGAAACACCATATATTTT.

The chain combines TRBV7-2 with TRBJ1-2, with 8 bases aligning to TRBD1. J gave up 3 bases and V 1 base, and 4 bases lay outside the gene matches. There are 15 residues in the CDR3. Germline CDR1 SGHTA, CDR2 FQGNSA. The CDR3 sequence: CASSLVPGGDYGYTF. CDR3 DNA sequence: TGTGCCAGCAGCTTAGTCCCAGGGGGCGACTATGGCTACACCTTC.

This clone was counted once. This sequence joins TRBV6-6 and TRBJ2-7, with a possible D match to TRBD1 (6 bases). Germline CDR1 MNHNY, CDR2 SVGAGI (reference sequence). Trimming shortened V by 0 bases and J by 1 base, and 13 bases separated the two germline ends. The CDR3 is 16 amino acids. The CDR3 DNA follows: TGTGCCAGCAGTTACTCGGCAGGGGTACTTTCCTACGAGCAGTACTTC. Its protein is CASSYSAGVLSYEQYF.

The chain recombines TRBV2 with TRBJ2-1; 11 bases align to TRBD2. This CDR3 contains 13 residues. From germline, CDR1 is SNHLY and CDR2 FYNNEI. V gave up 6 bases and J gave up 9 bases; unmatched junction bases: 4. CDR3 region: CASRTSGIGEQFF. The DNA of the CDR3 is TGTGCCAGCAGGACTAGCGGGATCGGTGAGCAGTTCTTC.

The chain carries TRBV7-9 and TRBJ2-5, with D tentatively TRBD2 (7 bases). The CDR3 consists of 14 residues. Germline V lookup: CDR1 SEHNR, CDR2 FQNEAQ (reference sequence). V lost 5 bases and J 5 bases, leaving 15 bases between the germline ends. Here the CDR3 reads CASSQGGAGETQYF. DNA for the CDR3: TGTGCCAGCAGCCAAGGGGGGGCCGGGGAGACCCAGTACTTC.

The chain uses TRBV5-1 and TRBJ2-1, with TRBD2 identical over 9 bases. The J segment lost 7 bases and the V segment lost 3 bases, leaving 5 bases of the junction unmatched. The germline V gene has CDR1 SGHRS and CDR2 YFSETQ. This CDR3 is built from 14 residues. The CDR3, as DNA: TGCGCCAGCAGCTCGGGACTAGCTCTAAATGAGCAGTTCTTC. Translation gives CASSSGLALNEQFF. The full variable domain, completed using reference TRBV5-1 and TRBJ2-1, is KAGVTQTPRYLIKTRGQQVTLSCSPISGHRSVSWYQQTPGQGLQFLFEYFSETQRNKGNFPGRFSGRQFSNSRSEMNVSTLELGDSALYLCASSSGLALNEQFFGPGTRLTVL.

The rearrangement uses TRBV11-3 and TRBJ2-5; D is unclear. Germline assignment: CDR1 SGHNT and CDR2 YENEEA. The CDR3 is 14 amino acids. The V end was cut by 1 base, the J end by 0 bases, with 6 bases between. DNA of the CDR3: TGTGCCAGCAGCTTAGGGAGATACCAAGAGACCCAGTACTTC. It encodes CASSLGRYQETQYF.

This chain links TRBV27 with TRBJ1-2; 12 nucleotides match TRBD1. The CDR3 is 17 amino acids. The V gene's germline CDR1 is MNHEY and CDR2 SMNVEV (reference sequence). V lost 6 bases, J lost 3 bases, and 11 bases stayed unmatched. The CDR3 protein is CASSRGTGGSSHYGYTF. The CDR3 DNA sequence: TGTGCCAGCAGCCGTGGGACAGGGGGCTCGTCTCACTATGGCTACACCTTC.

On this clone: The sample holds other DNA sequences that translate to the same CDR3. V usage is TRBV11-3 and J usage is TRBJ2-7; TRBD2 agrees at 10 bases. Germline CDR1 SGHNT, CDR2 YENEEA. Losses at the gene ends were 5 bases for V and 4 bases for J; bases not matched to a gene: 5. This CDR3 contains 14 residues. The CDR3 region has the DNA TGTGCCAGCAGCCCGGGACTAGCGAGGTACGAGCAGTACTTC. Amino acid sequence: CASSPGLARYEQYF. Together with reference TRBV11-3 and TRBJ2-7, the CDR3 gives the full variable domain: EAGVVQSPRYKIIEKKQPVAFWCNPISGHNTLYWYLQNLGQGPELLIRYENEEAVDDSQLPKDRFSAERLKGVDSTLKIQPAELGDSAVYLCASSPGLARYEQYFGPGTRLTVT.

The chain links TRBV28 to TRBJ1-2, with D maybe TRBD1 (6 bases). The CDR3 contains 14 residues. Trimming took off 6 bases at V and 3 bases at J, with 14 bases between the two ends. From germline, CDR1 is MDHEN and CDR2 SYDVKM. CDR3 DNA: TGTGCCAGCAGATTCCGGGGGGCTCACTATGGCTACACCTTC. Translation gives CASRFRGAHYGYTF.

The chain uses TRBV28 and TRBJ2-7; D possibly corresponds to TRBD1 (6 bases). This CDR3 has 16 residues. CDR1 MDHEN and CDR2 SYDVKM come from the germline V gene. V lost 4 bases, J lost 2 bases, and 18 bases lay in between. The CDR3 spells CASSYVGVRGTYEQYF. As DNA, the CDR3 is TGTGCCAGCAGTTATGTAGGTGTCAGGGGCACCTACGAGCAGTACTTC.

The CDR3 sequence is CASSAGVGNGYTF. In DNA form, the CDR3 reads TGTGCCAGCAGCGCAGGGGTAGGTAATGGCTACACCTTC. J is TRBJ1-2 and V is TRBV5-4; D may be TRBD1 (6 bases). The CDR3 contains 13 residues. Germline loops: CDR1 SGHNT, CDR2 YYREEE (reference sequence). V lost 4 bases and J 6 bases, leaving 13 bases between the germline ends.

The chain couples TRBV5-1 to TRBJ1-1, with 7 bases fitting TRBD1. The CDR3 extends over 14 amino acids. With V trimmed by 2 bases and J by 5 bases, 6 bases remained unmatched. CDR1 is SGHRS and CDR2 is YFSETQ in the germline V gene. CDR3 protein: CASSFQGVGTEAFF. CDR3 bases: TGCGCCAGCAGCTTTCAGGGGGTTGGGACTGAAGCTTTCTTT.

This sequence joins TRBV10-1 and TRBJ2-5; a weak D match, TRBD1 (6 bases). CDR1 is WNHNN, CDR2 SYGVQD, per germline (reference sequence). Trimming removed 6 bases from V and 1 base from J, with 9 bases in between. This CDR3 has 13 amino acids. The CDR3 loop is CASSRQVQETQYF. The DNA for the CDR3 is TGCGCCAGCAGCCGACAGGTCCAAGAGACCCAGTACTTC.

The V and J genes are TRBV5-6 and TRBJ1-2; D may be TRBD1 (6 bases). Trimming pared 0 bases from V and 4 bases from J, leaving 13 bases between. The CDR3 runs to 15 residues. Germline CDR1 and CDR2: SGHDT and YYEEEE. CDR3: CASSLVPTGSYGYTF. CDR3 DNA sequence: TGTGCCAGCAGCTTGGTTCCGACAGGCTCCTATGGCTACACCTTC.

The chain recombines TRBV29-1 with TRBJ2-7, with D perhaps matching TRBD1 (5 bases). V lost 6 bases and J lost 4, with 13 bases in between. The CDR3 extends over 12 amino acids. The germline gives CDR1 SQVTM, CDR2 ANQGSEA. The CDR3 sequence: CSVNLDRYEQYF. The CDR3, as DNA: TGCAGCGTCAACCTAGACAGATACGAGCAGTACTTC.